The 17 T cell receptor beta chains below come from one sample, sequenced in a study of T cells in narcolepsy. Profiled with immunoSEQ multiplex PCR; TCRdb holds only in-frame clones, not every one. This table holds under 30,000 clones, around 83% found once. Specimen: CD45RA- memory CD4+ T cells from PBMCs. Every receptor here comes from a human donor with narcolepsy.

V and J are TRBV29-1 and TRBJ2-1; D is possibly TRBD1 (7 bases). The CDR3 runs 14 residues. Trimming shortened V by 7 bases and J by 0 bases, and 13 bases separated the two germline ends. Germline V CDR1 and CDR2: SQVTM, ANQGSEA. CDR3 region: CSAGGGGSYNEQFF. The CDR3 bases are TGCAGCGCCGGAGGGGGCGGCTCCTACAATGAGCAGTTCTTC.

J is TRBJ2-3 and V is TRBV7-2; D is uncertain. This CDR3 has 13 residues. Per the germline V gene, CDR1 is SGHTA and CDR2 is FQGNSA. V was shortened by 5 bases and J by 2 bases, with 8 bases between the two germline ends. The CDR3 nucleotides are TGTGCCAGCAGCCGGAGTATCACAGATACGCAGTATTTT. Its protein is CASSRSITDTQYF.

The chain recombines TRBV27 with TRBJ1-1; D possibly corresponds to TRBD1 (5 bases). Germline assignment: CDR1 MNHEY and CDR2 SMNVEV (reference sequence). This CDR3 spans 14 amino acids. The V end was cut by 1 base, the J end by 6 bases, with 12 bases between. The CDR3 region has the DNA TGTGCCAGCAGTTTATACCAGGGTCGGGCTGAAGCTTTCTTT. Translation gives CASSLYQGRAEAFF.

The chain recombines TRBV6-5 with TRBJ1-4; D uncertain. V was shortened by 2 bases and J by 4 bases, with 11 bases between the two germline ends. This CDR3 contains 15 residues. The germline gives CDR1 MNHEY, CDR2 SVGAGI. The CDR3 nucleotides are TGTGCCAGCAGTTACCGCCCCGGGATTAATGAAAAACTGTTTTTT. It yields the protein CASSYRPGINEKLFF.

The rearrangement links TRBV6-6 to TRBJ2-5, with 10 bases fitting TRBD2. Germline V gene data show CDR1 as MNHNY and CDR2 as SVGAGI (reference sequence). The length of the CDR3 is 16 residues. Losses at the gene ends were 3 bases for V and 5 bases for J; bases not matched to a gene: 9. The CDR3 sequence is CASSYRASGRQETQYF. The CDR3 DNA reads TGTGCCAGCAGTTATCGGGCTAGCGGGAGACAGGAGACCCAGTACTTC.

This clone was seen a single time. The genes are TRBV27 and TRBJ1-6; D is uncertain. Germline V gene sequence: CDR1 MNHEY, CDR2 SMNVEV (reference sequence). CDR3 size: 16 residues. V lost 5 bases and J 8 bases, leaving 19 bases between the germline ends. CDR3 DNA sequence: TGTGCCAGCAGTCCATCCGGGTCCGTGCGGGATTCACCCCTCCACTTT. Protein: CASSPSGSVRDSPLHF.

The chain uses TRBV4-2 and TRBJ2-7; the match to TRBD2 covers 7 bases. Losses at the gene ends were 1 base for V and 2 bases for J; bases not matched to a gene: 8. The germline V gene encodes CDR1 LGHNA and CDR2 YNFKEQ. The CDR3 extends over 16 amino acids. In DNA, the CDR3 is TGTGCCAGCAGCCAAGCAACGGGAGGCACGACCTACGAGCAGTACTTC. As protein: CASSQATGGTTYEQYF.

The chain carries TRBV6-5 and TRBJ1-4, with TRBD1 as a possible D gene (6 bases). This CDR3 comprises 16 residues. Trimming took 0 bases from V and 0 from J, leaving 8 bases between them. Per germline, CDR1 MNHEY and CDR2 SVGAGI. The CDR3 loop reads CASSYSWTATNEKLFF. The CDR3 bases are TGTGCCAGCAGTTACTCCTGGACAGCAACTAATGAAAAACTGTTTTTT.

The genes are TRBV4-1 and TRBJ1-5; TRBD1 might be the D (5 bases). CDR3 length: 16 residues. Germline CDR1 MGHRA, CDR2 YSYEKL. The V end lost 1 base, the J end lost 1 base, and 11 bases lay between the germline ends. CDR3: CASSQAEGVSNQPQHF. In nucleotides, the CDR3 is TGCGCCAGCAGCCAAGCTGAAGGGGTAAGCAATCAGCCCCAGCATTTT.

The table lists this clone with a few counts. The chain carries TRBV28 and TRBJ1-4; the match to TRBD1 covers 7 bases. Germline CDR1 and CDR2: MDHEN and SYDVKM. V trimming: 6 bases; J trimming: 5 bases; junction bases outside the gene matches: 12. There are 16 residues in the CDR3. CDR3 protein: CASSRTGDGINEKLFF. CDR3 coding DNA: TGTGCCAGCAGCCGCACAGGGGATGGGATAAATGAAAAACTGTTTTTT.

The rearrangement uses TRBV2 and TRBJ2-3, with D tentatively TRBD1 (6 bases). V was cut by 4 bases and J by 0 bases, with 11 bases left in between. The germline gives CDR1 SNHLY, CDR2 FYNNEI. The CDR3 is 15 residues long. The CDR3 here is CASSVGGFSTDTQYF. As DNA, the CDR3 is TGTGCCAGCAGTGTAGGGGGTTTTAGCACAGATACGCAGTATTTT.

With respect to this clone: The same CDR3 also results from other DNA sequences found in this sample. The rearrangement joins TRBV10-3 to TRBJ2-3; D is undetermined. V was cut by 2 bases and J by 2 bases, with 8 bases left in between. From germline, CDR1 is ENHRY and CDR2 SYGVKD. The CDR3 length is 14 residues. In DNA form, the CDR3 reads TGTGCCATCAGTGAGGGGCAGGACACAGATACGCAGTATTTT. Protein: CAISEGQDTDTQYF.

CDR3 amino acids: CASTLVSNQPQHF. In DNA, the CDR3 is TGTGCCAGCACTCTCGTTAGCAATCAGCCCCAGCATTTT. This chain joins TRBV6-1 and TRBJ1-5; D not certain. Per germline, CDR1 MNHNS and CDR2 SASEGT. V was clipped by 7 bases and J by 0 bases, with 7 bases between them. The CDR3 consists of 13 residues.

The rearrangement uses TRBV5-1 and TRBJ1-1, with 8 bases that match TRBD1. Germline CDR1 is SGHRS and CDR2 is YFSETQ. The CDR3 is 15 residues long. Trimming removed 0 bases from V and 3 bases from J; junction bases left unmatched: 4. The DNA for the CDR3 is TGCGCCAGCAGCTTGGGACAGGGGCGCTACACTGAAGCTTTCTTT. Residues: CASSLGQGRYTEAFF.

In this sample, this clone turned up a few times. V gene TRBV10-3 combines with J gene TRBJ2-7; possible D gene TRBD2, 6 bases. This CDR3 has 13 amino acids. V was clipped by 8 bases and J by 2 bases, with 13 bases between them. Germline-derived CDR1 and CDR2 are ENHRY and SYGVKD. CDR3 nucleotide sequence: TGTGCCATCCACGGGGGAGACCCCTACGAGCAGTACTTC. Its protein product is CAIHGGDPYEQYF.

The sample holds one count of this clone. This chain joins TRBV19 and TRBJ1-2; 8 bases match TRBD1. After removal of 5 bases from V and 8 bases from J, the junction contained 10 bases not matched to a gene. Germline CDR1 is LNHDA and CDR2 is SQIVND (reference sequence). The CDR3 length is 14 residues. Here the CDR3 reads CASSGDRGSYGYTF. DNA for the CDR3: TGTGCCAGTAGTGGAGACAGGGGATCTTACGGCTACACCTTC. Looking up the rest from reference TRBV19 and TRBJ1-2 gives the full variable domain: DGGITQSPKYLFRKEGQNVTLSCEQNLNHDAMYWYRQDPGQGLRLIYYSQIVNDFQKGDIAEGYSVSREKKESFPLTVTSAQKNPTAFYLCASSGDRGSYGYTFGSGTRLTVV.

The chain links TRBV29-1 to TRBJ1-1, with TRBD1 identical over 7 bases. Germline-derived CDR1 and CDR2 are SQVTM and ANQGSEA. The V and J ends lost 4 bases and 5 bases, in that order; junction bases with no gene match: 4. The CDR3 runs to 12 residues. The CDR3, as DNA: TGCAGCGTTGTATCAGGGGGAACTGAAGCTTTCTTT. Protein product: CSVVSGGTEAFF.